This TCR beta chain was found in a study of blood T cells in healthy people across ages. Findings of the study overall: Aged donors had fewer naive CD4+ cells and lower diversity than long-lived donors.

V was trimmed by 4 bases and J by 6 bases, leaving 8 bases between them. This CDR3 spans 12 amino acids. Germline V lookup: CDR1 SGHVS, CDR2 FNYEAQ. For the second PCR, which ran for about 7 to 11 cycles, a sample-barcoded 5' primer and a J-beta primer mix were used. Using its own MiXCR run on the 5' RACE reads, TCRdb lists one record per CDR3 protein. Among about 640,000 distinct CDR3 sequences, roughly 43% were seen once, and the ten largest hold roughly 30%. For this clonotype: Its antigen is not known. A single base separates this from a much larger clone, so it may be a read error.

Donors were systemically healthy Caucasian individuals from Russia aged roughly 6 to 100 years. The clonotype was recovered from a man older than 75 in good health. The material sequenced was blood. V is TRBV7-6 and J is TRBJ2-3; no clear D. The CDR3 loop is CASSSAHDTQYF. The CDR3 nucleotides are TGTGCCAGCAGCTCGGCGCATGATACGCAGTATTTT.